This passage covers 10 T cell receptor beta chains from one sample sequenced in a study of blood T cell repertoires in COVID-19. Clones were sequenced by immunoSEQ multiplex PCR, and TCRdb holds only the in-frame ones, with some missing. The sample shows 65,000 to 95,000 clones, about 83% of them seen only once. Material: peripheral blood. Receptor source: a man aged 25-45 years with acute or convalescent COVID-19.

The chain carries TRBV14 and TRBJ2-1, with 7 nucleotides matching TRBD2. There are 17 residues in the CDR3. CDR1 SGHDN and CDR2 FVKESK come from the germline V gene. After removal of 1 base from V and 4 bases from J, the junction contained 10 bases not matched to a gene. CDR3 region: CASSQAGLADRYNEQFF. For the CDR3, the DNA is TGTGCCAGCAGCCAAGCGGGTCTAGCGGACCGGTACAATGAGCAGTTCTTC.

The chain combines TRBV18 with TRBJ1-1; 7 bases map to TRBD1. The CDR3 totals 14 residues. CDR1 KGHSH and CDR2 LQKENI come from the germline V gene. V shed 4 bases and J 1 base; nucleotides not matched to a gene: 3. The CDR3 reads CASSRNRGNTEAFF. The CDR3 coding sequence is TGTGCCAGCTCACGAAACAGGGGGAACACTGAAGCTTTCTTT.

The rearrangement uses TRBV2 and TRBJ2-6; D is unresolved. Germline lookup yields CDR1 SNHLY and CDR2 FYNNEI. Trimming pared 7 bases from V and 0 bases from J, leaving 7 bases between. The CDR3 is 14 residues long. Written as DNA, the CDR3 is TGTGCCAGCAAGCAGGACTCTGGGGCCAACGTCCTGACTTTC. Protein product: CASKQDSGANVLTF.

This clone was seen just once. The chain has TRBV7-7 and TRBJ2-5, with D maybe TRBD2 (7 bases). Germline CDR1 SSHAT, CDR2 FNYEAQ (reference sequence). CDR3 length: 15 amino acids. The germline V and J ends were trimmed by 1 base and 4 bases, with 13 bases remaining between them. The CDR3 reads CASSLEGGAGETQYF. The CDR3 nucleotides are TGTGCCAGCAGCTTAGAGGGGGGGGCGGGAGAGACCCAGTACTTC.

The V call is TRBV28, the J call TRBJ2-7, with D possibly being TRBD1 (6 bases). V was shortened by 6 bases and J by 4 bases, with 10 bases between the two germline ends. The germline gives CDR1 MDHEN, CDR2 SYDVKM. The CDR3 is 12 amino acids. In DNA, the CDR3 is TGTGCCAGCAGCCCCGACAGGTACGAGCAGTACTTC. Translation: CASSPDRYEQYF.

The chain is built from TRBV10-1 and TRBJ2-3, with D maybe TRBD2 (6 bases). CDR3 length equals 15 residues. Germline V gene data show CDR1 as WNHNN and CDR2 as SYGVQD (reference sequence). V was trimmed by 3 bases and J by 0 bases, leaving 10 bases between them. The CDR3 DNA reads TGCGCCAGCAGTGAAAAGGGACTCAGCACAGATACGCAGTATTTT. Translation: CASSEKGLSTDTQYF.

DNA for the CDR3: TGCGCCAGCAGCTTGGCGGTAGCGGGCCAAGAGACCCAGTACTTC. This encodes CASSLAVAGQETQYF. The chain recombines TRBV5-1 with TRBJ2-5, with 7 nucleotides matching TRBD2. Germline V gene lookup returns CDR1 SGHRS and CDR2 YFSETQ. The CDR3 consists of 15 residues. The V segment lost 0 bases and the J segment 1 base; nucleotides outside the gene matches: 3.

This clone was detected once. The CDR3 DNA sequence: TGTGCCAGCAGCCGGGGGGCAGGGGTGAACACTGAAGCTTTCTTT. As protein: CASSRGAGVNTEAFF. The chain carries TRBV11-3 and TRBJ1-1, with a tentative D call TRBD1 (6 bases). The CDR3 has 15 amino acids. Germline lookup yields CDR1 SGHNT and CDR2 YENEEA. The ends were cut back, 5 bases at V and 0 bases at J, with 13 bases in the middle.

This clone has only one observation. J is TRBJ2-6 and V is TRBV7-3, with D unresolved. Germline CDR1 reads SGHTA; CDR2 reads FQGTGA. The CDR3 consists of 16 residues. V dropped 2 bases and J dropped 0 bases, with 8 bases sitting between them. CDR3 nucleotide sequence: TGTGCCAGCAGCTTATGGGCCAACTCTGGGGCCAACGTCCTGACTTTC. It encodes CASSLWANSGANVLTF.

In DNA, the CDR3 is TGTGCCAGCAGCCAAGGAGTGGTGCGGGGTCATACGCAGTATTTT. Its protein is CASSQGVVRGHTQYF. The V call is TRBV14, the J call TRBJ2-3; D might be TRBD2 (6 bases). Trimming pared 1 base from V and 7 bases from J, leaving 15 bases between. Germline CDR1 is SGHDN and CDR2 is FVKESK. The CDR3 extends over 15 amino acids.